This T cell receptor beta chain was profiled in a study of CD8 T cells in Susac syndrome. The ends lost 3 bases at V and 1 base at J; junction bases unmatched: 6. CDR1 and CDR2 (germline): DFQATT, SNEGSKA (reference sequence). The CDR3 length is 14 residues. cDNA came from approximately 0.5 to 1 ug RNA primed by random hexamers. TCRdb redid the calling of the immunoSEQ multiplex PCR reads with MiXCR, one entry per CDR3 protein. Of under 200,000 distinct CDR3 sequences in the sample, more than 85% were seen once. This chain joins TRBV20-1 and TRBJ2-7, with 7 positions matching TRBD1. The sequence came from a human donor with Susac syndrome. The source material was CD4+ T cells from PBMCs. This CDR3 is CSARDRLLSYEQYF. The CDR3, as DNA: TGCAGTGCTAGGGACAGGCTCCTTTCCTACGAGCAGTACTTC.